The rows below give T cell receptor beta chains drawn from one sample of a study of CD8 T cells in ankylosing spondylitis. TCRdb reprocessed the 5' RACE reads with MiXCR, giving one entry per CDR3 protein. The sample includes roughly 170,000 distinct CDR3 sequences, approximately 9% seen only once; the top ten take over 13%. The specimen was blood, either unsorted or a sorted T cell fraction (not recorded which). Receptors were obtained from a female donor with ankylosing spondylitis or in good health (not recorded which). CDR3s include the opening cysteine and the closing phenylalanine or tryptophan. D genes are given only for firm matches. Clone size is stated in some rows and not others, as once, few, many or a class when expanded.

>TRBV7-6|TRBJ2-2|TRBD2|.
TGTGCCAGCAGCTTAGCTGGCCTAGCGGGAGGTCACACCGGGGAGCTGTTTTTT
CASSLAGLAGGHTGELFF
>TRBV4-1|TRBJ2-7|.|few
TGCGCCAGCAGCCAACCCCACGGGGAGCAGTACTTC
CASSQPHGEQYF
>TRBV5-1|TRBJ2-1|TRBD1|few
TGCGCCAGCAGCTCCAGGGGGCAGCATGAGCAGTTCTTC
CASSSRGQHEQFF
>TRBV7-9|TRBJ1-1|.|many
TGTGCCAGCAGCCCTTATGGACTGTTCACTGAAGCTTTCTTT
CASSPYGLFTEAFF
>TRBV4-2|TRBJ2-3|TRBD2|.
TGTGCCAGCAGCCAAGAGGCTAGCGGGAGCCCGGCAGATACGCAGTATTTT
CASSQEASGSPADTQYF
>TRBV2|TRBJ1-1|.|.
TGTGCCAGCAGTGAATTAGAAGGGGCGGGAGATCGAGGAGCTTTCTTT
CASSELEGAGDRGAFF
>TRBV4-3|TRBJ1-1|TRBD1|.
TGCGCCAGCAGCCAATCGACAGGGGCTTTCACTGAAGCTTTCTTT
CASSQSTGAFTEAFF
>TRBV20-1|TRBJ2-7|.|.
TGCAGTGCAGGGAGTAGCGACGAGCAGTACTTC
CSAGSSDEQYF
>TRBV29-1|TRBJ2-7|.|many
TGCAGCGTTGAATTAGGGGAAAACTCCTACGAGCAGTACTTC
CSVELGENSYEQYF
>TRBV12-3/TRBV12-4|TRBJ2-1|.|many
TGTGCCAGCAGTAGCAGCAATGAGCAGTTCTTC
CASSSSNEQFF
>TRBV5-1|TRBJ2-2|TRBD2|.
TGCGCCAGCAGCTTTTACCCTAGCGGAGCGAACACCGGGGAGCTGTTTTTT
CASSFYPSGANTGELFF
>TRBV7-2|TRBJ2-1|TRBD2|few
TGTGCCAGCAGCCCAACTAGCGGGAGGTTAAGTGAGCAGTTCTTC
CASSPTSGRLSEQFF
>TRBV11-2|TRBJ2-3|.|.
TGTGCCAGCAGCCCACTAAGGAGTTGGGACACAGATACGCGGTATTTT
CASSPLRSWDTDTRYF
>TRBV5-6|TRBJ2-4|.|few
TGTGCCAGCAGCTTGGGTGTTCTTCAGTACTTC
CASSLGVLQYF
>TRBV4-3|TRBJ1-3|.|.
TGCGCCAGCAGCGACCACCAGGGTTTAAACACCATATATTTT
CASSDHQGLNTIYF
>TRBV6-1|TRBJ1-4|.|.
TGTGCCAGCAGCTCCGGGACGTTGGAGGAGAATGAAAAACTGTTTTTT
CASSSGTLEENEKLFF
>TRBV20-1|TRBJ1-6|.|.
TGCAGTGCTACCGTCGGACAGTCCCTCCACTTT
CSATVGQSLHF
>TRBV29-1|TRBJ2-7|.|many
TGCAGCGTTAAGGCAGACTACGAGCAGTACTTC
CSVKADYEQYF
>TRBV6-1|TRBJ2-7|TRBD1|.
TGTGCCAGCAGGGCTCGGGACAGCCTCTCCTACGAGCAGTACTTC
CASRARDSLSYEQYF
>TRBV20-1|TRBJ2-7|.|few
TGCAGTGCTAGACAGGGAGGATCCTACGAGCAGTACTTC
CSARQGGSYEQYF
>TRBV14|TRBJ2-1|.|medium-sized
TGTGCCAGCAGCCCCGGGACACACAATGAGCAGTTCTTC
CASSPGTHNEQFF
>TRBV20-1|TRBJ2-7|.|few
TGCAGTGCTAGAGAAACGGGTTCCTACGAGCAGTACTTC
CSARETGSYEQYF
>TRBV7-2|TRBJ2-2|TRBD2|many
TGTGCCAGCAGCCTGACTAGCGGTAACACCGGGGAGCTGTTTTTT
CASSLTSGNTGELFF
>TRBV7-8|TRBJ2-1|.|.
TGTGCCAGCAGCTTAGTTGAGGGTGATGGATACAATGAGCAGTTCTTC
CASSLVEGDGYNEQFF
>TRBV7-3|TRBJ2-1|TRBD2|many
TGTGCCAGCAGCTTGGGGACTAGCGGCTCCTACAATGAGCAGTTCTTC
CASSLGTSGSYNEQFF
>TRBV30|TRBJ1-2|.|few
TGTGCAGGGTGGGGACAAGGAAAAGCTAACTATGGCTACACCTTC
CAGWGQGKANYGYTF
>TRBV29-1|TRBJ1-1|.|.
TGCAGCGTTGAAAGGGGAATAGCTTTCTTT
CSVERGIAFF
>TRBV30|TRBJ2-1|.|few
TGTGCCTGGAGCCTCGGAGTAGCTTCCTCCTACAATGAGCAGTTCTTC
CAWSLGVASSYNEQFF
>TRBV12-3/TRBV12-4|TRBJ1-1|.|few
TGTGCCAGCAGTTTATTTTTTGGCGCAAAACAAGCTTTCTTT
CASSLFFGAKQAFF
>TRBV4-3|TRBJ2-1|TRBD2|.
TGCGCCAGCAGCCAGGACAGCGGGAGCCGACACAATGAGCAGTTCTTC
CASSQDSGSRHNEQFF
>TRBV7-2|TRBJ2-7|TRBD2|.
TGTGCCAGCAGCTTAGGCGGGGGAGGTGGCGAGCAGTACTTC
CASSLGGGGGEQYF
>TRBV5-1|TRBJ2-1|TRBD1|many
TGCGCCAGCAGCCGGGACAGGGCCTACAATGAGCAGTTCTTC
CASSRDRAYNEQFF
>TRBV11-2|TRBJ2-5|TRBD2|many
TGTGCCAGCAGCTTAGAAGGACTAGCGGCATCTTTGGCAGGAGAGACCCAGTACTTC
CASSLEGLAASLAGETQYF
>TRBV2|TRBJ2-7|TRBD2|.
TGTGCCAGCAGTGTGTCGTCTAGCGGCCTACAGTACTTC
CASSVSSSGLQYF
>TRBV7-2|TRBJ1-1|.|few
TGTGCCAGCAGCTTAGTGGGGTCCGAAGGAGCTTTCTTT
CASSLVGSEGAFF
>TRBV15|TRBJ2-7|.|many
TGTGCCACCAGCTCTTCTTTGGAGGGGAATCCGGACGAGCAGTACTTC
CATSSSLEGNPDEQYF
>TRBV12-3/TRBV12-4|TRBJ1-1|.|many
TGTGCCAGCAGCGGACAGACTAACACTGAAGCTTTCTTT
CASSGQTNTEAFF
>TRBV2|TRBJ2-5|TRBD1|few
TGTGCCAGCCGAGGGACAGGGGGTCTTGAGCCCCAGTACTTC
CASRGTGGLEPQYF
>TRBV27|TRBJ1-2|TRBD1|few
TGTGCCAGCAAGGGGGCGCGGGATGGCTACACCTTC
CASKGARDGYTF
>TRBV20-1|TRBJ1-1|.|few
TGCAGTGCAACGACTGAAGCTTTCTTT
CSATTEAFF